This T cell receptor (beta chain) comes out of a study of tumor-infiltrating lymphocytes in primary liver carcinoma. The roughly 19-32 mg bulk tissue piece was not sorted before simultaneous RNA and DNA extraction. The CDR3 has 16 amino acids. Germline V gene lookup returns CDR1 MNHNY and CDR2 SVGAGI (reference sequence). Details on this clonotype: This sequence may be a read error, since a much larger clone differs from it by one base.

The template, around 520 ng total RNA, yielded TCR beta cDNA made with a constant-region primer. Slightly modified ARM-PCR, run as three nested multiplex PCR rounds, produced the TCR beta libraries. A C-beta reverse primer and TRBV1-TRBV30 forward primers served in each of the first two PCR rounds, at 9 to 11 cycles apiece. TCRdb reprocessed the multiplex PCR reads via MiXCR and lists one record per CDR3 protein. Of about 110,000 distinct CDR3 sequences in the sample, 50% to 65% were seen once. Sequencing input: liver tumor tissue from sampling region 1. The subset is: tumor region T1, superior pole. The gene calls are TRBV6-6 and TRBJ2-7, with 8 nucleotides matching TRBD1. The sequence derives from a woman aged 60-75 years with primary liver carcinoma and hepatitis B virus infection. The CDR3 loop reads CARSLTRTGTTYEQYF. The CDR3 region has the DNA TGTGCCCGCAGCCTCACCAGGACAGGGACGACCTACGAGCAGTACTTC.